This T cell receptor (beta chain) was obtained from a study of T cell clones after liver transplantation. Turning to the study itself: As an antigen-independent comparator, third-party-reactive TCRbeta sequences came from pre-transplant mixed lymphocyte reactions. At least one year of complete immunosuppression withdrawal without enzymes over twice normal defined tolerance.

This CDR3 region has 15 residues. From germline, CDR1 is KGHSH and CDR2 LQKENI. The V end was cut by 0 bases, the J end by 0 bases, with 6 bases between. The repertoire was sequenced with immunoSEQ multiplex PCR; TCRdb's copy has only in-frame clones and lacks some. The table includes about 72,000 clones, over 85% detected once. Turning to this clone: The antigen is unknown.

The study's findings and limits: Low donor cell numbers restricted donor-reactive repertoire measurement in two subjects. A significant post-transplant drop in circulating graft-donor-reactive CD4 TCRbeta sequences occurred in most of the 8 subjects.

This TCR came from a human donor who received a liver transplant. This chain links TRBV18 with TRBJ2-4; D gene unclear. Source: CD4+ T cells from blood, taken before liver transplant. The CDR3 loop is CASSPPVKAKNIQYF. The CDR3 DNA sequence: TGTGCCAGCTCACCACCGGTGAAAGCCAAAAACATTCAGTACTTC.